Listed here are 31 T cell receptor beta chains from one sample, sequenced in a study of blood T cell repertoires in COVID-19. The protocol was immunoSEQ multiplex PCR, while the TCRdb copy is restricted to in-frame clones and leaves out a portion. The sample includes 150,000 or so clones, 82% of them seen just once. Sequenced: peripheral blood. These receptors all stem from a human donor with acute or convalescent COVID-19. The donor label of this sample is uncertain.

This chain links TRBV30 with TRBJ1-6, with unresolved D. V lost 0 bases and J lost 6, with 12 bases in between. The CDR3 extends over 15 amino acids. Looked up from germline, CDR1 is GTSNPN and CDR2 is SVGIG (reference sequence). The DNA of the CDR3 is TGTGCCTGGAGTGTAGATCCCGTGGCTAATTCACCCCTCCACTTT. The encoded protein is CAWSVDPVANSPLHF.

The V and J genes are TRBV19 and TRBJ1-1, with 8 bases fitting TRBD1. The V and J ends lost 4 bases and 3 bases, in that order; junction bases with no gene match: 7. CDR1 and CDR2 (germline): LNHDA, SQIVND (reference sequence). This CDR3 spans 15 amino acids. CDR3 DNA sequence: TGTGCCAGTAGTACTCTGCAGGGGGCGGACACTGAAGCTTTCTTT. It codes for CASSTLQGADTEAFF.

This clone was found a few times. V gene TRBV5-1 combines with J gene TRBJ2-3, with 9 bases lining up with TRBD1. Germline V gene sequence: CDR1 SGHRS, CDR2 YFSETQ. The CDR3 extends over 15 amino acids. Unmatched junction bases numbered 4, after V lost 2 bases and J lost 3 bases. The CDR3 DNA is TGCGCCAGCAGCTTTACAGGGGGCGGGACAGATACGCAGTATTTT. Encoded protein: CASSFTGGGTDTQYF.

Here the CDR3 reads CASSPMRGQSGNTIYF. CDR3 coding DNA: TGTGCCAGCTCCCCTATGAGGGGGCAATCTGGAAACACCATATATTTT. The chain employs TRBV3-1 (or the pseudogene TRBV3-2) and TRBJ1-3, with 7 bases fitting TRBD1. The CDR3 has 16 amino acids. Looked up from germline, CDR1 is LGHDT and CDR2 is YNNKEL (reference sequence). V gave up 8 bases and J gave up 1 base; unmatched junction bases: 11.

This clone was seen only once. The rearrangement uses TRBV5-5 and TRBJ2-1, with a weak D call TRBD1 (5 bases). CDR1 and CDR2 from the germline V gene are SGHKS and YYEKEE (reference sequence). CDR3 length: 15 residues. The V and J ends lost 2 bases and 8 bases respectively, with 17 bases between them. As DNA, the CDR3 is TGTGCCAGCAGCTTCAAGCCAGGGTTCGTCGATGAGCAGTTCTTC. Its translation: CASSFKPGFVDEQFF.

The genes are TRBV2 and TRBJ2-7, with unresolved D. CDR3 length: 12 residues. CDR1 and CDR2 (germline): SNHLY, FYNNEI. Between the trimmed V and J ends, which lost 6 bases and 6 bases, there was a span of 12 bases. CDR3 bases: TGTGCCAGCAGCGCCGAAATCGGCGAGCAGTACTTC. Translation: CASSAEIGEQYF.

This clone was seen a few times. DNA of the CDR3: TGTGCCAGCAGCTTGGGGGGACCGAACACCGGGGAGCTGTTTTTT. Residues: CASSLGGPNTGELFF. This chain uses TRBV7-3 with TRBJ2-2; a possible D gene is TRBD2 (6 bases). This CDR3 has 15 amino acids. V gave up 3 bases and J gave up 0 bases, with 8 bases separating them. Germline CDR1 SGHTA, CDR2 FQGTGA.

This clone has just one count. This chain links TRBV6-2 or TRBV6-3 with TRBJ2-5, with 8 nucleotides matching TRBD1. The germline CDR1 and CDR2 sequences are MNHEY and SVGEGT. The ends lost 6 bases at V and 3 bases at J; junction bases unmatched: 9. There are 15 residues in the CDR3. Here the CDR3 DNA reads TGTGCCAGCAGCCGCACCCTGGACAGGGAAGAGACCCAGTACTTC. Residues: CASSRTLDREETQYF.

The CDR3 bases are TGTGCCAGCAGTGAAGCGTCGACTGCTGAAGCTTTCTTT. It yields the protein CASSEASTAEAFF. The gene calls are TRBV2 and TRBJ1-1; D is undetermined. V was pared by 0 bases and J by 6 bases, with 8 bases between. The CDR3 is 13 residues long. Germline-derived CDR1 and CDR2 are SNHLY and FYNNEI.

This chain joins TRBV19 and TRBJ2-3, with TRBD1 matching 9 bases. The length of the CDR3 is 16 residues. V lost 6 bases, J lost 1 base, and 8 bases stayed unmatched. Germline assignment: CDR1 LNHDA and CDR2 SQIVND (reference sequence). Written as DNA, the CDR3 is TGTGCCAGTAGGAGCATCCGGGACAGGGGCACAGATACGCAGTATTTT. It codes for CASRSIRDRGTDTQYF.

CDR3 region: CASSRDRLNTEAFF. The CDR3 nucleotides read TGTGCCAGCAGCCGGGACAGGTTGAACACTGAAGCTTTCTTT. This chain connects TRBV2 to TRBJ1-1; 8 bases agree with TRBD1. Per the germline V gene, CDR1 is SNHLY and CDR2 is FYNNEI. V lost 6 bases to trimming and J lost 0 bases; unmatched junction nucleotides: 3. This CDR3 comprises 14 residues.

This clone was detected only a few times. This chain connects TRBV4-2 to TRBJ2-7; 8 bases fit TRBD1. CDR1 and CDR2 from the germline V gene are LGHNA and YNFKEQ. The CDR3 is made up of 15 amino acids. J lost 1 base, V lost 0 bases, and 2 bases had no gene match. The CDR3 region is CASSQERDRSYEQYF. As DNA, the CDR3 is TGTGCCAGCAGCCAAGAGCGGGACAGGTCCTACGAGCAGTACTTC.

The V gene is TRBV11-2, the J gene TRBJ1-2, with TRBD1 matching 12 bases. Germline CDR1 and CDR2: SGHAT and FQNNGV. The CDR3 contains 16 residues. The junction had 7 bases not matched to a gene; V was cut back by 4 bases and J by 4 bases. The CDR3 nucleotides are TGTGCCAGCAGCTGGGGACAGGGGGCGCAAGGCTATGGCTACACCTTC. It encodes CASSWGQGAQGYGYTF.

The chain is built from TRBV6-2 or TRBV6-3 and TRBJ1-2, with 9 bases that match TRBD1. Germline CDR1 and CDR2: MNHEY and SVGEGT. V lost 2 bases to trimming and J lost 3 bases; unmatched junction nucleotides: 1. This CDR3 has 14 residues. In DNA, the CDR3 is TGTGCCAGCAGTTACGACAGGGGGGACTATGGCTACACCTTC. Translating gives CASSYDRGDYGYTF.

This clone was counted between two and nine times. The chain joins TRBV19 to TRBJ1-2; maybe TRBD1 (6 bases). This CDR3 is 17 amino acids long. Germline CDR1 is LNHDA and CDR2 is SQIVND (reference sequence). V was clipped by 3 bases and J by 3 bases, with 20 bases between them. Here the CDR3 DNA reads TGTGCCAGTAGTATCCGACAGGCCCTTGTGGAGGACTATGGCTACACCTTC. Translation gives CASSIRQALVEDYGYTF.

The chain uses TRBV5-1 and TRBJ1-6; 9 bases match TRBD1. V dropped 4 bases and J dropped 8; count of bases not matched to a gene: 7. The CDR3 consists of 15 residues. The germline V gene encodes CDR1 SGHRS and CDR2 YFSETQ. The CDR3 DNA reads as TGCGCCAGCAGCATCGACGGGACAGGGTATTCACCCCTCCACTTT. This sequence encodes CASSIDGTGYSPLHF. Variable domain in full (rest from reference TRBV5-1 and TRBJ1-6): KAGVTQTPRYLIKTRGQQVTLSCSPISGHRSVSWYQQTPGQGLQFLFEYFSETQRNKGNFPGRFSGRQFSNSRSEMNVSTLELGDSALYLCASSIDGTGYSPLHFGNGTRLTVT.

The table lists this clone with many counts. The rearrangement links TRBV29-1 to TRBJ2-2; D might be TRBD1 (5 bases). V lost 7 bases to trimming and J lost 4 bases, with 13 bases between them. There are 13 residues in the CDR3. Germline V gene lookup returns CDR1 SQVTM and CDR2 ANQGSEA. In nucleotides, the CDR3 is TGCAGCGCCCATTCCAGGGTCACCGGGGAGCTGTTTTTT. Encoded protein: CSAHSRVTGELFF.

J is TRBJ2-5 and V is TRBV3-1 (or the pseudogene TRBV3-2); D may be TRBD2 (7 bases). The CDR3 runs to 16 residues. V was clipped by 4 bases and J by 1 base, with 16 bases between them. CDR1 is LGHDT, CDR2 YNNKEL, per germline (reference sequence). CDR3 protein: CASSPLRAGAQETQYF. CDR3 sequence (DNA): TGTGCCAGCAGCCCCCTGAGGGCGGGGGCCCAAGAGACCCAGTACTTC.

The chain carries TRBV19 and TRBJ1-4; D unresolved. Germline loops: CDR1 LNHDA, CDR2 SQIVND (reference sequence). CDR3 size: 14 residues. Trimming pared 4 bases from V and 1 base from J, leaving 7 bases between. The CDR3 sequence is CASSTGGTNEKLFF. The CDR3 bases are TGTGCCAGTAGTACGGGTGGAACTAATGAAAAACTGTTTTTT. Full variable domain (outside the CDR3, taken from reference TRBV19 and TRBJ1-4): DGGITQSPKYLFRKEGQNVTLSCEQNLNHDAMYWYRQDPGQGLRLIYYSQIVNDFQKGDIAEGYSVSREKKESFPLTVTSAQKNPTAFYLCASSTGGTNEKLFFGSGTQLSVL.

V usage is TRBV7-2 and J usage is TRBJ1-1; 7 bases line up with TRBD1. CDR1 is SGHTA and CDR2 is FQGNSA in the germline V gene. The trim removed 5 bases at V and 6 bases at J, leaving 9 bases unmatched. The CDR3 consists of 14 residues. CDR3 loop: CASSKGGLPSEAFF. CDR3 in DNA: TGTGCCAGCAGCAAAGGGGGCCTGCCCTCTGAAGCTTTCTTT.

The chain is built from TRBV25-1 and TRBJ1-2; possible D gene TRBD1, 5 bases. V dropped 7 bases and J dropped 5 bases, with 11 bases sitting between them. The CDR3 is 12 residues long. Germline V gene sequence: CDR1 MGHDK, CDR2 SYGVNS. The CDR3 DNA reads TGTGCCAGCACGAGTCCAGGGTATGGCTACACCTTC. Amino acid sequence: CASTSPGYGYTF.

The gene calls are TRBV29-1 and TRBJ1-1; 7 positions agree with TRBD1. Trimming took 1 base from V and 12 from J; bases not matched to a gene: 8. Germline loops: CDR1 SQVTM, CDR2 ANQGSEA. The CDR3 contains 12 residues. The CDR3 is CSVEGDRDGTFF. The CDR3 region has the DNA TGCAGCGTTGAAGGAGACAGGGACGGAACTTTCTTT.

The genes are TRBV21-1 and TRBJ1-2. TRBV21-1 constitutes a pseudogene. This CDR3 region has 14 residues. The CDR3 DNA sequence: TGTGCCAGCCCAAAACAACCGGGGAATGGAGGCTACACCTTC. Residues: CASPKQPGNGGYTF.

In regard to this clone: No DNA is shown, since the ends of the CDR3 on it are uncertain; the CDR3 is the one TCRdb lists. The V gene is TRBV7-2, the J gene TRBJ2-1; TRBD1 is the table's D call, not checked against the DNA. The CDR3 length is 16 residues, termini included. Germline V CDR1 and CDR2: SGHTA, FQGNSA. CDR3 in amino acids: CASSFGPGIPYNEQFF.

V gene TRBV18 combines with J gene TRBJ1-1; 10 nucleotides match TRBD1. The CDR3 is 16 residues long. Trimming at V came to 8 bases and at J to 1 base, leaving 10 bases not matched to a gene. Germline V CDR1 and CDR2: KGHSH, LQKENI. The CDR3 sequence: CASQDRQGARNTEAFF. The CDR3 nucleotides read TGTGCCAGCCAGGATAGACAGGGGGCTCGGAACACTGAAGCTTTCTTT.

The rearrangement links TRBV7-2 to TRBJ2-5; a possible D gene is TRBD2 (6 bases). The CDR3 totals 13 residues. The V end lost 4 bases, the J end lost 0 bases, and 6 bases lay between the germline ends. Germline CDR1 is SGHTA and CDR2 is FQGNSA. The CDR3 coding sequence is TGTGCCAGCAGCTCGGGGGACCAAGAGACCCAGTACTTC. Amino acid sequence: CASSSGDQETQYF.

The DNA of the CDR3 is TGTGCCACCAGCAGAGATCGGGTGGAACCGCTCTCTGGAAACACCATATATTTT. It is translated as CATSRDRVEPLSGNTIYF. V usage is TRBV15 and J usage is TRBJ1-3, with no clear D. The CDR3 runs 18 residues. Germline lookup yields CDR1 LNHNV and CDR2 YYDKDF (reference sequence). V dropped 0 bases and J dropped 0 bases, with 15 bases sitting between them.

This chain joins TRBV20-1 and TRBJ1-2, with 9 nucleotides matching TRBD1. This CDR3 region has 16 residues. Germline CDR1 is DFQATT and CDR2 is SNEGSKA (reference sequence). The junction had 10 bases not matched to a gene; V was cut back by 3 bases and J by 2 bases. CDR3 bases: TGCAGTGCTAGTCCCCCGACAGGGGGGCCGAACTATGGCTACACCTTC. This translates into CSASPPTGGPNYGYTF.

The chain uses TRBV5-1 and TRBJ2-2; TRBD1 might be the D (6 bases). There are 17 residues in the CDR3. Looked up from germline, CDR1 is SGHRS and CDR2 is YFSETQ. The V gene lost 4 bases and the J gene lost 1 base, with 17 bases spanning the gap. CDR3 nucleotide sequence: TGCGCCAGCAGCCCTTCGGAAACAGGGATGAACACCGGGGAGCTGTTTTTT. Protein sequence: CASSPSETGMNTGELFF.

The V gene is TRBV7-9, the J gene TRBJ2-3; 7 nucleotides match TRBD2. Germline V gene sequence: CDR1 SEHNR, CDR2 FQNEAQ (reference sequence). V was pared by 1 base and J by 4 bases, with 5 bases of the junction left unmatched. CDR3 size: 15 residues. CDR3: CASSLEGLAADTQYF. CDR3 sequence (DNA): TGTGCCAGCAGCTTAGAAGGGCTAGCGGCAGATACGCAGTATTTT.

The CDR3 here is CASSSSSTSTDTQYF. The CDR3 coding sequence is TGTGCCAGCAGCTCATCCTCGACTAGCACAGATACGCAGTATTTT. The V call is TRBV7-2, the J call TRBJ2-3; D gene ambiguous. From germline, CDR1 is SGHTA and CDR2 FQGNSA. The germline V and J ends were trimmed by 4 bases and 0 bases, with 11 bases remaining between them. This CDR3 comprises 15 residues.